The 4 T cell receptor beta chains presented below share a single source sample, sequenced in a study of blood T cell repertoires in COVID-19. TCRdb keeps only in-frame clones here, not all; method: immunoSEQ multiplex PCR. Of over 85,000 clones in the sample, 70% to 90% were seen once. The sequenced sample consisted of peripheral blood. The receptors shown here come from a woman over 75 with acute or convalescent COVID-19.

This chain connects TRBV19 to TRBJ2-1, with 7 positions matching TRBD2. The CDR3 length is 16 residues. Germline trimming cut 0 bases from V and 3 bases from J; bases unmatched to any gene: 5. From germline, CDR1 is LNHDA and CDR2 SQIVND (reference sequence). DNA of the CDR3: TGTGCCAGTAGTATAGACAAGCGGGGCTTCTACAATGAGCAGTTCTTC. Its protein is CASSIDKRGFYNEQFF.

The chain combines TRBV2 with TRBJ2-3, with TRBD1 matching 9 bases. Trimming cost V 7 bases and J 3 bases; bases outside gene matches: 5. This CDR3 has 14 residues. In germline, CDR1 is SNHLY, CDR2 FYNNEI. CDR3 amino acids: CASKGDRVTDTQYF. CDR3 coding DNA: TGTGCCAGCAAGGGGGACAGGGTTACAGATACGCAGTATTTT.

The chain uses TRBV5-1 and TRBJ1-1, with 7 bases fitting TRBD1. This CDR3 contains 14 residues. CDR1 is SGHRS and CDR2 is YFSETQ in the germline V gene. Trimming at V came to 3 bases and at J to 1 base, leaving 3 bases not matched to a gene. The CDR3 DNA reads as TGCGCCAGCAGCTCCGACAGGGCGAACACTGAAGCTTTCTTT. Encoded protein: CASSSDRANTEAFF.

As DNA, the CDR3 is TGTGCCAGTATGGCGGTACGTACAGGGGTCGGCAAAAACATTCAGTACTTC. It is translated as CASMAVRTGVGKNIQYF. This chain uses TRBV19 with TRBJ2-4, with 7 bases matching TRBD1. The CDR3 totals 17 residues. Germline CDR1 reads LNHDA; CDR2 reads SQIVND (reference sequence). Unmatched junction bases numbered 15, after V lost 7 bases and J lost 3 bases.